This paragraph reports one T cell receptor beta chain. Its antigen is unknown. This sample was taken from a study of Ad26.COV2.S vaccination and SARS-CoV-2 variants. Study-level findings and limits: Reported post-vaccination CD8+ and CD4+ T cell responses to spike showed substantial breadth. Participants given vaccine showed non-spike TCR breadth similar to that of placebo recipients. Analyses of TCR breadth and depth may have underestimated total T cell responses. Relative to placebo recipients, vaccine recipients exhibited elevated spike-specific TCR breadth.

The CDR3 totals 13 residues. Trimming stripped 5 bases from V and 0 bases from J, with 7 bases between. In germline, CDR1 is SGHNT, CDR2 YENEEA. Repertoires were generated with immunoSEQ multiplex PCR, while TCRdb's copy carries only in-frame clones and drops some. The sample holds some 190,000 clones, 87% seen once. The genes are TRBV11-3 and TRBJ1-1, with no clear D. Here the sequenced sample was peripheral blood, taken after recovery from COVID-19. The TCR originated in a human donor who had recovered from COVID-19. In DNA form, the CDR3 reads TGTGCCAGCAGCACCGAAGTGAACACTGAAGCTTTCTTT. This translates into CASSTEVNTEAFF.